Reported below is one TCR beta chain. Its antigen is undetermined. The sample is drawn from a study of T cell responses to AZD1222 COVID-19 vaccine. Findings and caveats of the study: Possibly, clonal diversity was underestimated; donors were largely white British and included more females.

CDR3 length equals 15 residues. Unmatched junction bases numbered 1, after V lost 5 bases and J lost 1 base. The V gene's germline CDR1 is MDHEN and CDR2 SYDVKM. Some clones are missing from TCRdb's copy, which holds only in-frame ones; the method was immunoSEQ multiplex PCR. The sample yields some 190,000 clones, roughly nine tenths seen once. The chain couples TRBV28 to TRBJ2-3, with TRBD2 matching 12 bases. The sequence derives from an adult in good health. The sequencing here drew on peripheral blood, taken on day 0 of AZD1222 vaccination. CDR3 sequence reads: CASSRLAGGTDTQYF. CDR3 in DNA: TGTGCCAGCAGTCGACTAGCGGGGGGCACAGATACGCAGTATTTT.